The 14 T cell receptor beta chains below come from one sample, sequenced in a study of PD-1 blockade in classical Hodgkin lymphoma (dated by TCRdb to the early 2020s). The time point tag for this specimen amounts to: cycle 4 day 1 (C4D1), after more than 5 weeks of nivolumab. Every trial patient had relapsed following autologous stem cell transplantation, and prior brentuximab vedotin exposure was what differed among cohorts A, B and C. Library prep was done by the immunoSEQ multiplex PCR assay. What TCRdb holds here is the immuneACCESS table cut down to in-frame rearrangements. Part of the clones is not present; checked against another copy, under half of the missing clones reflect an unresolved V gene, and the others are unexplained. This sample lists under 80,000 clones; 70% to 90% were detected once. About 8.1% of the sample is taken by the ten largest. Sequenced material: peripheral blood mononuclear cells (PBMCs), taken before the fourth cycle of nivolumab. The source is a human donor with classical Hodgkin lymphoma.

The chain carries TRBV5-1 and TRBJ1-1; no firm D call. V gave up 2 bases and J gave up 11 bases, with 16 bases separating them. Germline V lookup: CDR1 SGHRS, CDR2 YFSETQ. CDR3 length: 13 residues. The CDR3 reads CASSFGPNERAFF. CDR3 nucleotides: TGCGCCAGCAGCTTCGGACCAAATGAGAGGGCTTTCTTT.

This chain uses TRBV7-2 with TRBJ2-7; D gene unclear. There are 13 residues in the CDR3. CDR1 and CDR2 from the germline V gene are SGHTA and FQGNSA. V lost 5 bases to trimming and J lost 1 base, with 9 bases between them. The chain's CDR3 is CASSVEQSYEQYF. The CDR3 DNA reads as TGTGCCAGCAGCGTGGAGCAGTCCTACGAGCAGTACTTC.

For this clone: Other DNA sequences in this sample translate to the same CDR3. The CDR3 loop is CASSLGVNTEAFF. The CDR3 DNA is TGCGCCAGCAGCTTAGGTGTGAACACTGAAGCTTTCTTT. The chain has TRBV5-1 and TRBJ1-1; D call uncertain. There are 13 residues in the CDR3. The V end lost 2 bases, the J end lost 0 bases, and 5 bases lay between the germline ends. Germline V gene data show CDR1 as SGHRS and CDR2 as YFSETQ.

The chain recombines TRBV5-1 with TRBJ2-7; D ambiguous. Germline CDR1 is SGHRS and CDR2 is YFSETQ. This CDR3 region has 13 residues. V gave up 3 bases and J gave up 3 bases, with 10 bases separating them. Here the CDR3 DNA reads TGCGCCAGCAGCTCGCCTGAAAACTACGAGCAGTACTTC. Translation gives CASSSPENYEQYF.

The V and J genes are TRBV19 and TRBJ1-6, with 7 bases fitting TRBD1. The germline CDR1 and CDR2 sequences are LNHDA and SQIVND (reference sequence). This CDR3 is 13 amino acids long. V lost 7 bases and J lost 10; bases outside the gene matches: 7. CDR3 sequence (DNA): TGTGCCAGTAATGGGCAGGGGGGATCACCCCTCCACTTT. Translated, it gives CASNGQGGSPLHF. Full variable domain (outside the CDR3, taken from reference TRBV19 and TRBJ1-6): DGGITQSPKYLFRKEGQNVTLSCEQNLNHDAMYWYRQDPGQGLRLIYYSQIVNDFQKGDIAEGYSVSREKKESFPLTVTSAQKNPTAFYLCASNGQGGSPLHFGNGTRLTVT.

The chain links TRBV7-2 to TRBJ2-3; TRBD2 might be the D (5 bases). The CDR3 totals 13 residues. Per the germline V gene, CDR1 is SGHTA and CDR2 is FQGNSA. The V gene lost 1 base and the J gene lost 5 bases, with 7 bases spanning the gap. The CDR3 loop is CASSLVRVDTQYF. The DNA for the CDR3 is TGTGCCAGCAGCTTAGTGAGGGTAGATACGCAGTATTTT.

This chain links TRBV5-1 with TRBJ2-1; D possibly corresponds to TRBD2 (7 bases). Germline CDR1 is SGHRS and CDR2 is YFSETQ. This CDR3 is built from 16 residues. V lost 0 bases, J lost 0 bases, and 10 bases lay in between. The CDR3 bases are TGCGCCAGCAGCTTGGGGGCGGGGGCCTCCTACAATGAGCAGTTCTTC. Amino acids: CASSLGAGASYNEQFF.

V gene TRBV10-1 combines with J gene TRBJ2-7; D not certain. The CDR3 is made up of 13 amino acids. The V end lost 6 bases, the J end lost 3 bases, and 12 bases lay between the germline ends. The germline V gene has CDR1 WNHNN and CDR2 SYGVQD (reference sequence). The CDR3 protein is CASSTNTGYEQYF. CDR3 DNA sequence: TGCGCCAGCAGCACAAACACGGGCTACGAGCAGTACTTC.

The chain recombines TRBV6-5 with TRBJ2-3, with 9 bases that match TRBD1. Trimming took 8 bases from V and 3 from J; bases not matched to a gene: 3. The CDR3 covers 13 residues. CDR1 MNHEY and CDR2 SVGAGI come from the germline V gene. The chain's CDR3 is CASRDRVTDTQYF. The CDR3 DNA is TGTGCCAGCCGGGACAGGGTTACAGATACGCAGTATTTT.

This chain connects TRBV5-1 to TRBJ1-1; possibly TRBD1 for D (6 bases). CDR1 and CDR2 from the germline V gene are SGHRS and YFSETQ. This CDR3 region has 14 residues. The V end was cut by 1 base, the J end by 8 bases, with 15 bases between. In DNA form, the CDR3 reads TGCGCCAGCAGCTTGAATTCTGGACAGACAGAAGCTTTCTTT. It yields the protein CASSLNSGQTEAFF.

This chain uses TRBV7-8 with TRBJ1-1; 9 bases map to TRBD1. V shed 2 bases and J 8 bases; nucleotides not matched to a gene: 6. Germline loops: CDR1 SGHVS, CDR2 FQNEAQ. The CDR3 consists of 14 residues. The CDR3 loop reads CASSLTGGPAEAFF. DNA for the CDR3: TGTGCCAGCAGCTTAACAGGGGGCCCTGCGGAAGCTTTCTTT.

The CDR3 DNA reads TGTGCCAGCAGTGACCACTCGCAGTACTTC. Its translation: CASSDHSQYF. The chain is built from TRBV2 and TRBJ2-7; D is unclear. The CDR3 consists of 10 residues. The germline gives CDR1 SNHLY, CDR2 FYNNEI. Trimming took off 3 bases at V and 9 bases at J, with 6 bases between the two ends.

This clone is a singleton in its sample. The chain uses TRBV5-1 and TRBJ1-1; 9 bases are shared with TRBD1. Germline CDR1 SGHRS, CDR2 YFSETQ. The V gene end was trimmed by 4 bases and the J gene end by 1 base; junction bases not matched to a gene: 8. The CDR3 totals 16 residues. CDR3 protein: CASSRGQGKGNTEAFF. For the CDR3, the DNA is TGCGCCAGCAGCAGAGGACAGGGGAAAGGGAACACTGAAGCTTTCTTT. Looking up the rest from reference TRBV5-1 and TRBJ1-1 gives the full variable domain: KAGVTQTPRYLIKTRGQQVTLSCSPISGHRSVSWYQQTPGQGLQFLFEYFSETQRNKGNFPGRFSGRQFSNSRSEMNVSTLELGDSALYLCASSRGQGKGNTEAFFGQGTRLTVV.

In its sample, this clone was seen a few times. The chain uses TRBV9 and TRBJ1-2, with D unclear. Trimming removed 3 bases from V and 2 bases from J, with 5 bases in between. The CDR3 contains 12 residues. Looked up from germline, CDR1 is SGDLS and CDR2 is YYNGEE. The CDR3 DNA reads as TGTGCCAGCAGCGCCGGAAACTATGGCTACACCTTC. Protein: CASSAGNYGYTF.